The clone carrying this T cell receptor beta chain has only a few counts. Its antigen remains unidentified. The data belong to a study of blood T cells in healthy people across ages. Overall study results and limits: A roughly linear fall in TCR beta diversity per million T cells was seen with increasing age.

Alongside a J-beta primer mix, a sample-barcoded 5' primer served in a second PCR lasting roughly 6 to 12 cycles. One entry per CDR3 protein, called by TCRdb with MiXCR from the 5' RACE reads. The repertoire has 1.8 million or so distinct CDR3 sequences, about 39% of them found once; the top ten carry 23%. The CDR3 has 12 residues. The germline V gene encodes CDR1 SQVTM and CDR2 ANQGSEA. Per-sample PBMC isolation yielded at least 7 million cells. This sequence originates from a human donor in good health. The sample consisted of blood. V is TRBV29-1 and J is TRBJ2-3; 11 bases map to TRBD2. The CDR3 coding sequence is TGCGGTAGCGGGGGGGGATCAGATACGCAGTATTTT. Residues: CGSGGGSDTQYF.